The 2 T cell receptor beta chains listed next were all sequenced from one sample in a study of shared clonotypes between healthy human individuals. Method: immunoSEQ multiplex PCR; TCRdb's copy keeps in-frame clones and lacks some. The sample has some 2.1 million clones; just under 95% are singletons. The naive CD8 subset, CD45RO-negative cells positively selected for CCR7, excluded terminally differentiated effector memory CD45RA+ cells. The sample taken for sequencing was naive CD8+ T cells sorted from blood. These receptors were taken from a young man in good health.

This sequence joins TRBV30 and TRBJ2-7; 7 nucleotides align to TRBD2. Germline trimming cut 5 bases from V and 5 bases from J; bases unmatched to any gene: 9. The CDR3 is 13 amino acids. The germline CDR1 and CDR2 sequences are GTSNPN and SVGIG (reference sequence). The CDR3: CAWGRDSVHEQYF. CDR3 bases: TGTGCCTGGGGGAGGGACTCTGTCCACGAGCAGTACTTC.

The rearrangement uses TRBV6-6 and TRBJ1-4; D gene ambiguous. This CDR3 comprises 14 residues. V shed 7 bases and J shed 5 bases, with 14 bases lying between them. CDR1 is MNHNY, CDR2 SVGAGI, per germline (reference sequence). CDR3 amino acids: CASISGLLNEKLFF. The CDR3 DNA reads as TGTGCCAGCATCTCCGGGCTACTGAATGAAAAACTGTTTTTT.